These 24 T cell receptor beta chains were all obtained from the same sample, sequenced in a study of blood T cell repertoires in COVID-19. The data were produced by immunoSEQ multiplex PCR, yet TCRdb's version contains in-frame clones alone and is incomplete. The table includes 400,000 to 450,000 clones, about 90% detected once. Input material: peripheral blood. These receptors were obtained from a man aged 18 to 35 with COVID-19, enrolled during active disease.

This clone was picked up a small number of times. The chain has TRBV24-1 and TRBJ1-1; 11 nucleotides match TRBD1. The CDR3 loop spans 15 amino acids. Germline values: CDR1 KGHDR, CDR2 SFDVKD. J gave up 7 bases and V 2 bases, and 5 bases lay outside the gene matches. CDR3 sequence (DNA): TGTGCCACCAGTGATTCCCGGACAGGGGGCATTGAAGCTTTCTTT. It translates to CATSDSRTGGIEAFF.

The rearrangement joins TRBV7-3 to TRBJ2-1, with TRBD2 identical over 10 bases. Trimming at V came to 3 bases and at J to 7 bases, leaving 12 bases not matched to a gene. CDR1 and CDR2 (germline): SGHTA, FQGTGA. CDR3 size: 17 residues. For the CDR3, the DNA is TGTGCCAGCAGCTTTTGGGGAGCGGGAGGGCTGGTGAATGAGCAGTTCTTC. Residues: CASSFWGAGGLVNEQFF.

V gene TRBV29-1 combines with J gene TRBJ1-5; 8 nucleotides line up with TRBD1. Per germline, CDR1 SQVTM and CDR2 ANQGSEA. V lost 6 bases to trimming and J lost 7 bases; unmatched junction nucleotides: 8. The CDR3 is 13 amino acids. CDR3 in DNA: TGCAGCGTGACGACAGGGGTTGGCCAGCCCCAGCATTTT. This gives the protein CSVTTGVGQPQHF.

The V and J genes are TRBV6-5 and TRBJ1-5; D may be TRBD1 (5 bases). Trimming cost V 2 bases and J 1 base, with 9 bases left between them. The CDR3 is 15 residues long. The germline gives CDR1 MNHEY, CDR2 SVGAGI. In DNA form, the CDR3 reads TGTGCCAGCAGTTACGCTGGGGGGAGCAATCAGCCCCAGCATTTT. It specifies CASSYAGGSNQPQHF.

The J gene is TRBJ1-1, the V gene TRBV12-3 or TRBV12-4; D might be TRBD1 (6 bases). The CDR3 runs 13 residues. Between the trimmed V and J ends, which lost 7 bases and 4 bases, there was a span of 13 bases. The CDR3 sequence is CASTAGAVTEAFF. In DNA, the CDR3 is TGTGCCAGCACCGCGGGGGCGGTCACTGAAGCTTTCTTT.

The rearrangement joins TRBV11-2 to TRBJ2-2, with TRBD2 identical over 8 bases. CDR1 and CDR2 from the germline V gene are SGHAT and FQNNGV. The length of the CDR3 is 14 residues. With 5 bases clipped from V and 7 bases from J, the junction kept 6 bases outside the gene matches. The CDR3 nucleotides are TGTGCCAGCAGCCCGTGGAGCGGGAGCGGGGAGCTGTTTTTT. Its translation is CASSPWSGSGELFF. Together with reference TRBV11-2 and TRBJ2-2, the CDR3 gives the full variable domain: EAGVAQSPRYKIIEKRQSVAFWCNPISGHATLYWYQQILGQGPKLLIQFQNNGVVDDSQLPKDRFSAERLKGVDSTLKIQPAKLEDSAVYLCASSPWSGSGELFFGEGSRLTVL.

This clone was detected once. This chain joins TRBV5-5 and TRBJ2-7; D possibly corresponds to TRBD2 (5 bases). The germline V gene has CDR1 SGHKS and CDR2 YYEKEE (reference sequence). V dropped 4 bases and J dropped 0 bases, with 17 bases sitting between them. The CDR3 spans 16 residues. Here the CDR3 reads CASSPRGPLNSYEQYF. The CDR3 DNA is TGTGCCAGCAGCCCCCGGGGTCCCCTGAACTCCTACGAGCAGTACTTC. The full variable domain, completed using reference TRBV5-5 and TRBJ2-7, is DAGVTQSPTHLIKTRGQQVTLRCSPISGHKSVSWYQQVLGQGPQFIFQYYEKEERGRGNFPDRFSARQFPNYSSELNVNALLLGDSALYLCASSPRGPLNSYEQYFGPGTRLTVT.

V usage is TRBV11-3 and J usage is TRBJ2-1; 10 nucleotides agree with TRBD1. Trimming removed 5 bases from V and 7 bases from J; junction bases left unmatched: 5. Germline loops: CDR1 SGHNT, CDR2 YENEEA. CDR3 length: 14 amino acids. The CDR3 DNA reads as TGTGCCAGCAGCGACCGGGACAGGGGTAATGAGCAGTTCTTC. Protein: CASSDRDRGNEQFF.

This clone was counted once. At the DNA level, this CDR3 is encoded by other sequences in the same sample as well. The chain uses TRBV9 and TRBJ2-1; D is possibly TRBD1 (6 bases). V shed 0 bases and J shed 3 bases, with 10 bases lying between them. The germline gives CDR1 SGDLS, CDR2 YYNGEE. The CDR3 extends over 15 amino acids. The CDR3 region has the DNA TGTGCCAGCAGCGTAGAAGGGGGTGGCTACAATGAGCAGTTCTTC. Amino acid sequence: CASSVEGGGYNEQFF.

Here the CDR3 reads CASSLASAKNIQYF. The CDR3, as DNA: TGTGCCAGCAGCTTGGCTAGCGCCAAAAACATTCAGTACTTC. The chain carries TRBV5-4 and TRBJ2-4, with D perhaps matching TRBD2 (5 bases). This CDR3 region has 14 residues. The V and J ends lost 0 bases and 1 base respectively, with 5 bases between them. Germline V lookup: CDR1 SGHNT, CDR2 YYREEE (reference sequence).

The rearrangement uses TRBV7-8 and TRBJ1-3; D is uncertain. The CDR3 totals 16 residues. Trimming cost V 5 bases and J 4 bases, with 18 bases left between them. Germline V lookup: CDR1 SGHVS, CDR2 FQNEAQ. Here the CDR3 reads CASSPTETRLGNTIYF. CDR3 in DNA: TGTGCCAGCAGCCCCACCGAAACACGATTGGGAAACACCATATATTTT.

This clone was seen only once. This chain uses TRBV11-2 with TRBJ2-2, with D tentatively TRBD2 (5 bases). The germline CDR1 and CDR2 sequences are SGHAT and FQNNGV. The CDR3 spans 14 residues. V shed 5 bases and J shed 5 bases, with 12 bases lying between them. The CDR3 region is CASSQEGGTGELFF. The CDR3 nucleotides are TGTGCCAGCAGCCAAGAGGGCGGGACCGGGGAGCTGTTTTTT.

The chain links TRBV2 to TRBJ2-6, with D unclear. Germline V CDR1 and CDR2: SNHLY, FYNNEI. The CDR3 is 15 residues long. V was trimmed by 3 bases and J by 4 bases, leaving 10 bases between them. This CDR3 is CASSELSGGANVLTF. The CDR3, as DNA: TGTGCCAGCAGTGAGTTGTCAGGAGGGGCCAACGTCCTGACTTTC.

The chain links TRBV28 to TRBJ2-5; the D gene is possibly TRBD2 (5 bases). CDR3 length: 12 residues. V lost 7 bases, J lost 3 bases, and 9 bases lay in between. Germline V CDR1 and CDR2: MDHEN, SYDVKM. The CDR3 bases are TGTGCCAGCAATGGGGAGAAAGAGACCCAGTACTTC. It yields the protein CASNGEKETQYF.

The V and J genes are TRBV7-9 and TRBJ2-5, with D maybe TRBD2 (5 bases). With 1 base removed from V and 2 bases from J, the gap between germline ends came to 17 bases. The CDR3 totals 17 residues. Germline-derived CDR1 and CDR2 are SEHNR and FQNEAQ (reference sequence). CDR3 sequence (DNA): TGTGCCAGCAGCTTAGATCCGTGGGCGAGCGGACAAGAGACCCAGTACTTC. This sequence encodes CASSLDPWASGQETQYF.

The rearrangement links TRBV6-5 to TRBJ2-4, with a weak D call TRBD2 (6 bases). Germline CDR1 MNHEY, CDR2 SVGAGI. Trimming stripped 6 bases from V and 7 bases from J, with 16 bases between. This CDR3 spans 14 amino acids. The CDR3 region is CASSWDWEANIQYF. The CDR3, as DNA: TGTGCCAGCAGCTGGGACTGGGAGGCGAACATTCAGTACTTC.

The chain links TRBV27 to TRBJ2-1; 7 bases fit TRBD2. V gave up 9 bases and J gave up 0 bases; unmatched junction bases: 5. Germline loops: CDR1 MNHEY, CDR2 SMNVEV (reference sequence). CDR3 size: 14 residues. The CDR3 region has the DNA TGTGCCAGTGGTGGCGGGAGCTCCTACAATGAGCAGTTCTTC. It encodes CASGGGSSYNEQFF.

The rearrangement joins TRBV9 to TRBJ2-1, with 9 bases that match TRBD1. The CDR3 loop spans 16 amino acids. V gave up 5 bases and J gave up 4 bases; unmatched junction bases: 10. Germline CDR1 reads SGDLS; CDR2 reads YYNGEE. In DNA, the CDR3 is TGTGCCAGCAGTGCCACCGGGACAGGGATTTACAATGAGCAGTTCTTC. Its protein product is CASSATGTGIYNEQFF.

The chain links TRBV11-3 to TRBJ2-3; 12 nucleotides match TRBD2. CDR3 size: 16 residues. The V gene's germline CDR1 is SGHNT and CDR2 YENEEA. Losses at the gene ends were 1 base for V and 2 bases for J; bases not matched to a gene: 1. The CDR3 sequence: CASSLASGRATDTQYF. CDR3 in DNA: TGTGCCAGCAGCTTAGCTAGCGGGAGGGCCACAGATACGCAGTATTTT.

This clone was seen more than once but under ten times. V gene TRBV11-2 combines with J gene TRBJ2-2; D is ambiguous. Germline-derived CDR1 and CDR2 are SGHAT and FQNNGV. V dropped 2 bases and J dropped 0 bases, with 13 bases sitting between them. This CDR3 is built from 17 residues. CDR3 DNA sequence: TGTGCCAGCAGCTTACAACTCTTTCGTCCGAACACCGGGGAGCTGTTTTTT. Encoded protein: CASSLQLFRPNTGELFF.

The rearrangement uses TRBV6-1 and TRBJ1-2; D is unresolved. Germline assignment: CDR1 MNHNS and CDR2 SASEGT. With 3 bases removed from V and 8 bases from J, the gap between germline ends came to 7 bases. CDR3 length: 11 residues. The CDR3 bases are TGTGCCAGCAGTGACGCGGGAGGCTACACCTTC. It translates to CASSDAGGYTF.

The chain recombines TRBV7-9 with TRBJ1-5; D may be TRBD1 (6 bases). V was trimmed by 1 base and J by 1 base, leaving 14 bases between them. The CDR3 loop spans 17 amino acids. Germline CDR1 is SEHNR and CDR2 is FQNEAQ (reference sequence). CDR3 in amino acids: CASSLGPRGRSNQPQHF. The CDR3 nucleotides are TGTGCCAGCAGCTTAGGTCCCAGGGGAAGAAGCAATCAGCCCCAGCATTTT. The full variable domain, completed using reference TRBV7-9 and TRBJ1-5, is DTGVSQNPRHKITKRGQNVTFRCDPISEHNRLYWYRQTLGQGPEFLTYFQNEAQLEKSRLLSDRFSAERPKGSFSTLEIQRTEQGDSAMYLCASSLGPRGRSNQPQHFGDGTRLSIL.

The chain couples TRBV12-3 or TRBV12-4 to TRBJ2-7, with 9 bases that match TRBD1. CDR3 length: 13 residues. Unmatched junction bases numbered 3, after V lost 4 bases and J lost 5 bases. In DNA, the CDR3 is TGTGCCAGCAGTTGGGACAGGGTAGACGAGCAGTACTTC. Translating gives CASSWDRVDEQYF.

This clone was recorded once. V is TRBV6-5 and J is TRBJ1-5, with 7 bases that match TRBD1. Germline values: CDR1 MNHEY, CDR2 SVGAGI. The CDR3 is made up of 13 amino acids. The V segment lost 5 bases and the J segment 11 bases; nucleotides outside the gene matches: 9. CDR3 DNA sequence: TGTGCCAGCAGTAGACAGGGCGCTGGGACCCAGCATTTT. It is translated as CASSRQGAGTQHF.